The clone carrying this TCR beta chain came up a few times. Its antigen is still unknown. The germline gene is not matched at one end of the junction; a read error may be the cause. The data were obtained in a study of STAT3 mutations in large granular lymphocyte leukemia. Study as a whole: Roughly half of the longitudinally sequenced T-LGLL patients carried detectable canonical activating STAT3 mutations. Approximately 40% of treated T-LGLL patients showed hematologic response to immunosuppression. Study results and caveats: In T-cell large granular lymphocyte leukemia, about half of patients showed multiple immunodominant subclonotypes. Some patients had dominant TCR clones larger than their STAT3 mutant burden. Some patients had persisting codominant clonotypes that could mask small clones.

Some clones are missing from TCRdb's copy, which holds only in-frame ones; the method was immunoSEQ multiplex PCR. The sample lists around 1,300 clones, 65% to 75% occurring once. This CDR3 comprises 15 residues. Germline CDR1 reads SSHAT; CDR2 reads FNYEAQ (reference sequence). The source material was peripheral blood mononuclear cells. The chain joins TRBV7-7 to TRBJ2-3; D is possibly TRBD1 or TRBD2 (5 bases each). This clonotype originated in a woman in her 70s with T-cell large granular lymphocyte leukemia. Some clones in this sample may be carry-over from other donors' samples. CDR3 in amino acids: CASSLGSGDADTQYF. CDR3 nucleotides: TGTGCTAGCAGCTTAGGATCTGGGGACGCAGATACGCAGTATTTT.